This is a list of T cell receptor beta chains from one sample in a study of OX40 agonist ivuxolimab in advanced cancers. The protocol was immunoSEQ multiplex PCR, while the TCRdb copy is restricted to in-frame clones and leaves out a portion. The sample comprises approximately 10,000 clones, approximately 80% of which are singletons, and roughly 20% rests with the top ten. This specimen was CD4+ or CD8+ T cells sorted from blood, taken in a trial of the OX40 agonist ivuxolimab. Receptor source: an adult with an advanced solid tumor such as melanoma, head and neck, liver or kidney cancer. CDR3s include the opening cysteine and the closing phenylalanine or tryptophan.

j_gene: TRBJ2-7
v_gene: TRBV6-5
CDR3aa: CASGLQGGEQYF

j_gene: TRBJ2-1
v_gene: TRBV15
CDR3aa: CATVVGGTSYNEQFF

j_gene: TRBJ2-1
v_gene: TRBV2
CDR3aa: CASKARAGGFSYNEQFF

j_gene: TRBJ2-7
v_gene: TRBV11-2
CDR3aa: CASSYTGYEQYF

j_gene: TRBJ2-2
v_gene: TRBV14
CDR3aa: CASSTHRGWRTGELFF

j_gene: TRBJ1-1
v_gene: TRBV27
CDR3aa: CASSLLGEMNTEAFF

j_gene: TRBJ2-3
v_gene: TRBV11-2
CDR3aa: CASSLRSGGHLGTDTQYF

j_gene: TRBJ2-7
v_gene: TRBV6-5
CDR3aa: CASSYGTGHTYEQYF

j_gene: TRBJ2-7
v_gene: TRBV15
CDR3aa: CATSRERQGSYEQYF

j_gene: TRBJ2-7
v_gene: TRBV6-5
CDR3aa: CASSSHGAPSPEQYF

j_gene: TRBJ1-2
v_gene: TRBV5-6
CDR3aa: CASSLAGTGGHYGYTF

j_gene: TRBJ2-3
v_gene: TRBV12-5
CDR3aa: CASGLEGLAELDTQYF

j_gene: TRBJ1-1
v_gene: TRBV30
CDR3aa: CAWSVGQGRTEAFF

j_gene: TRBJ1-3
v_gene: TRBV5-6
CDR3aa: CASSLGKGVGNTIYF

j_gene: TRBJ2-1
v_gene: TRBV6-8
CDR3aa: CASTPFRGVPDNEQFF

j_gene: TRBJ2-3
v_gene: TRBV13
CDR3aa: CASSLAGSGDTQYF

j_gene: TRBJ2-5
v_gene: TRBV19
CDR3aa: CASSIEGSGTQYF

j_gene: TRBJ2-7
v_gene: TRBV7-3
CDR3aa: CASSLDPRRGVYEQYF

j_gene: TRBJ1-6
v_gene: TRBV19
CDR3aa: CASSTQGGSPLHF

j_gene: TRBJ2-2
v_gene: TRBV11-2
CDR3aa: CASSLDRAGELFF

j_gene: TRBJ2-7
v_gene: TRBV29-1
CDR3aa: CSVGGISSYEQYF

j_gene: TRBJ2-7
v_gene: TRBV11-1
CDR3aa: CASTLAGGREQYF

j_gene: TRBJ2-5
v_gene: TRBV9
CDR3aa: CASSVEVGLETQYF

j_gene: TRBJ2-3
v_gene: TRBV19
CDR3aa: CASRLTLAGTQYF

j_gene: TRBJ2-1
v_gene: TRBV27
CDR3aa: CASSLDPSGANEQFF

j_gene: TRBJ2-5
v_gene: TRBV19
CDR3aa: CASSAATGVETQYF

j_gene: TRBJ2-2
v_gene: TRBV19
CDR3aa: CASDRGDTGELFF

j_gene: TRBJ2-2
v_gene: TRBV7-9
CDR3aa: CASSRTATGELFF

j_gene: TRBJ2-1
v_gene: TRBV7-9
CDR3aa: CASSFGGGRSNEQFF

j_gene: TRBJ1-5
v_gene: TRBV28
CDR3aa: CASSFLGEYSNQPQHF

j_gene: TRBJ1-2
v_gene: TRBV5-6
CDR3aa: CASSLLLTGPGYTF

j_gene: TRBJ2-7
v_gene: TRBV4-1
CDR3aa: CASSQEGSGAYSLPSEQYF

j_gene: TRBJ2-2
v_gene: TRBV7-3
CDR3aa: CASSFRADTGELFF

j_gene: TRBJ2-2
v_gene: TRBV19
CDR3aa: CASSIEPAPRTGELFF

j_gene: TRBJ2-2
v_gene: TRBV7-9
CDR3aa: CASSHRTGGAGELFF

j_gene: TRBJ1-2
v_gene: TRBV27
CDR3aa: CASSLSARNYGYTF

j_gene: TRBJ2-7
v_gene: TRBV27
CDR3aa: CASSFASSYEQYF

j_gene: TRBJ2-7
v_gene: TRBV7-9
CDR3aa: CASSLGTGPSYEQYF

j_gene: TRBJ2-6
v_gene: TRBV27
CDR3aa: CASSLSDRSFSGANVLTF

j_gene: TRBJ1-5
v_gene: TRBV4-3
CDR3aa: CASSQDRGARVNQPQHF

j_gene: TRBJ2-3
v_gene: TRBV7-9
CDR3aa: CASSLQGFTDTQYF

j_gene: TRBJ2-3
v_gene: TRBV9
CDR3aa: CASKSQNGGTDTQYF

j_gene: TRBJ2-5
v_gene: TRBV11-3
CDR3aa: CASSYPSGGQETQYF

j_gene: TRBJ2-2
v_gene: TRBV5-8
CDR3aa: CASSNGGLFF

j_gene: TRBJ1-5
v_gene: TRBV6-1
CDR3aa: CASSDWDLGNQPQHF

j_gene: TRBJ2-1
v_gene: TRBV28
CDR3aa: CASSFLTTSYNEQFF

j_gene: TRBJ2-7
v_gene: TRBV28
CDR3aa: CASSFGPEQYF